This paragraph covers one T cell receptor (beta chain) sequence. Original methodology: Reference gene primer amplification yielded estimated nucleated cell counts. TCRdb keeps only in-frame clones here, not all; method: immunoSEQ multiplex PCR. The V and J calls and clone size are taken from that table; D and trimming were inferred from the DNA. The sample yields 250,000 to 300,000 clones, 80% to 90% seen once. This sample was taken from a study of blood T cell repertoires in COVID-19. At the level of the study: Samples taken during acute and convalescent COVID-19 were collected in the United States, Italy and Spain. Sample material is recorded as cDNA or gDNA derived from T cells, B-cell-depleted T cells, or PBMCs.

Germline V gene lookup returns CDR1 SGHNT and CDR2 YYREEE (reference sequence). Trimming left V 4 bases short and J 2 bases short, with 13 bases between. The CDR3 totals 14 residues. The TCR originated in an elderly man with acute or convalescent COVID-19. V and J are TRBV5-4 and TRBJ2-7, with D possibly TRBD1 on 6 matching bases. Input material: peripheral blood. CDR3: CASSGETGAYEQYF. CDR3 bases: TGTGCCAGCAGCGGCGAGACAGGAGCCTACGAGCAGTACTTC.